This T cell receptor beta chain was sequenced in a study of shared clonotypes between healthy human individuals. Germline V lookup: CDR1 GTSNPN, CDR2 SVGIG (reference sequence). The CDR3 is made up of 13 amino acids. V was trimmed by 2 bases and J by 7 bases, leaving 11 bases between them. As originally analysed: There were no quality scores in the junction-only immunoSEQ sequences, so filtering differed. Some clones are missing from TCRdb's copy, which holds only in-frame ones; the method was immunoSEQ multiplex PCR. For V, J and clone size, that table is used; D and trimming come from the DNA. The profile shows millions of clones, around 94% of them singletons.

This TCR was sampled from a man aged 18 to 30 in good health. Sequencing was carried out using naive CD4+ T cells sorted from blood. The sample's subset: CD45RA+ positively selected. The rearrangement joins TRBV30 to TRBJ2-2; D gene unclear. The CDR3 is CAWSPRLVGELFF. DNA of the CDR3: TGTGCCTGGAGTCCCCGGCTAGTCGGGGAGCTGTTTTTT.